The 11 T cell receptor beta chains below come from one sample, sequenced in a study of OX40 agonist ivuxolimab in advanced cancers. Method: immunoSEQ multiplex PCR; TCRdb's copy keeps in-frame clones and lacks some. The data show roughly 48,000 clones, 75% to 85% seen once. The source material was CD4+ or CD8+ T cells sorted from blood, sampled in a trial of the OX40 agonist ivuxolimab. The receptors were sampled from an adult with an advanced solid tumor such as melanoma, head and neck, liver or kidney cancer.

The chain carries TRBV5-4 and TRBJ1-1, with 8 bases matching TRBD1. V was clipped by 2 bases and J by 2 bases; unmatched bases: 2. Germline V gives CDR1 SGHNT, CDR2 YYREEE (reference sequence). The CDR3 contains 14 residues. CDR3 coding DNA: TGTGCCAGCAGCTTACAGGGGGTAAACACTGAAGCTTTCTTT. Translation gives CASSLQGVNTEAFF. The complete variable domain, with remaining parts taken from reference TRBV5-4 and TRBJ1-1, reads ETGVTQSPTHLIKTRGQQVTLRCSSQSGHNTVSWYQQALGQGPQFIFQYYREEENGRGNFPPRFSGLQFPNYSSELNVNALELDDSALYLCASSLQGVNTEAFFGQGTRLTVV.

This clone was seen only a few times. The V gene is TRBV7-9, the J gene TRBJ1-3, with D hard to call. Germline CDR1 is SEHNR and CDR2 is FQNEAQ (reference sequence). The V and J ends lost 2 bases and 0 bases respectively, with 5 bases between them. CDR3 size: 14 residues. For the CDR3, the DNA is TGTGCCAGCAGCTTACAGAGCTCTGGAAACACCATATATTTT. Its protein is CASSLQSSGNTIYF.

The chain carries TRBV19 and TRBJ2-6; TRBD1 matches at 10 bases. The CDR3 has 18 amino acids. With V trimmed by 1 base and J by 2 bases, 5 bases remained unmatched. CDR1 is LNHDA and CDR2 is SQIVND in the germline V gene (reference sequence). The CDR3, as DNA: TGTGCCAGTAGTATAGCGGGACAGGGGTTTACTGGGGCCAACGTCCTGACTTTC. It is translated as CASSIAGQGFTGANVLTF.

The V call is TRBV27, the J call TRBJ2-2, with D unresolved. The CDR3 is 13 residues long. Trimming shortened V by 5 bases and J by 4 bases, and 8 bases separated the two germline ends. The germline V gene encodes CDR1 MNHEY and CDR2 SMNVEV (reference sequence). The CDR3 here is CASSIWGTGELFF. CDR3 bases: TGTGCCAGCAGTATCTGGGGCACCGGGGAGCTGTTTTTT.

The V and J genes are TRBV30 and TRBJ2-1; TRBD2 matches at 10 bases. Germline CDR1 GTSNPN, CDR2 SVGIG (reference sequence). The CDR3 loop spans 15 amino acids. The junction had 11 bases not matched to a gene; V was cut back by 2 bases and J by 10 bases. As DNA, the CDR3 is TGTGCCTGGAGTTTAGCGGGGGGCCCCTTGAGGGAGCAGTTCTTC. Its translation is CAWSLAGGPLREQFF. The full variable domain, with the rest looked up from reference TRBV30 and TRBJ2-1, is SQTIHQWPATLVQPVGSPLSLECTVEGTSNPNLYWYRQAAGRGLQLLFYSVGIGQISSEVPQNLSASRPQDRQFILSSKKLLLSDSGFYLCAWSLAGGPLREQFFGPGTRLTVL.

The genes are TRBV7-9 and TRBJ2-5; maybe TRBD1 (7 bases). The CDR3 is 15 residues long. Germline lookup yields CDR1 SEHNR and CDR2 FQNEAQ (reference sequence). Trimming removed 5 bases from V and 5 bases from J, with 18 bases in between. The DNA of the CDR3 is TGTGCCAGCAGCATCAAGGGGGCCCGGGGGGAGACCCAGTACTTC. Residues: CASSIKGARGETQYF.

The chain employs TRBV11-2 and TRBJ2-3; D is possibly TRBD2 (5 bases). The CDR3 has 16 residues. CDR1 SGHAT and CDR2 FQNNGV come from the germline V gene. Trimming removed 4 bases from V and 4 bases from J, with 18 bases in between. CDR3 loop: CASSSPSRRVADTQYF. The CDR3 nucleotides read TGTGCCAGCAGCTCCCCCTCTAGGCGGGTCGCAGATACGCAGTATTTT.

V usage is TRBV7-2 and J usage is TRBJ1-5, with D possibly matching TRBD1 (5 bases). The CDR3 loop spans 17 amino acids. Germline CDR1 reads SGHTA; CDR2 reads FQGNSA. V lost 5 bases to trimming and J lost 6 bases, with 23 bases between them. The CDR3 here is CASSPNGGSGGGQPQHF. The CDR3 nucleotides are TGTGCCAGCAGCCCTAATGGTGGGTCGGGGGGAGGTCAGCCCCAGCATTTT.

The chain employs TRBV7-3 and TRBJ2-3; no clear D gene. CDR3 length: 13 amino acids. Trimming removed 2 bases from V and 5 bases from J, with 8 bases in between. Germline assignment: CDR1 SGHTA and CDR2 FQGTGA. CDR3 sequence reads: CASSLSGVDTQYF. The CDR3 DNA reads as TGTGCCAGCAGCTTATCAGGTGTAGATACGCAGTATTTT.

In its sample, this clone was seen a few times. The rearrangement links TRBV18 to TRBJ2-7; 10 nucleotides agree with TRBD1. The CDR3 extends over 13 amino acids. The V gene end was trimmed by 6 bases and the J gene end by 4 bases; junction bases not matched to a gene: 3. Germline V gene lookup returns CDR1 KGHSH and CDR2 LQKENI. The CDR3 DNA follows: TGTGCCAGCTCGGGGGACAGGGGTTACGAGCAGTACTTC. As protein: CASSGDRGYEQYF.

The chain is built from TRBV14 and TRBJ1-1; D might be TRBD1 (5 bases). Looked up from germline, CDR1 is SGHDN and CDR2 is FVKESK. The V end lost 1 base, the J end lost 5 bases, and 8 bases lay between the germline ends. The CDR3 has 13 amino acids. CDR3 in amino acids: CASSQARATEAFF. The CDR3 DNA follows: TGTGCCAGCAGCCAAGCCAGGGCAACTGAAGCTTTCTTT.